This T cell receptor beta chain was retrieved from a study of T-cell reconstitution after alpha-beta-depleted transplantation in children. Molecular barcoding with unique molecular identifiers was used for the TCRbeta library. TCRdb itself ran the PCR reads through MiXCR, one entry per CDR3 protein. This repertoire shows about 120,000 distinct CDR3 sequences, 10% found once; its top ten account for approximately 8%. J gave up 10 bases and V 5 bases, and 8 bases lay outside the gene matches. The CDR3 sequence is 14 residues long. Germline lookup yields CDR1 DFQATT and CDR2 SNEGSKA (reference sequence). This clonotype occurred many times.

V and J are TRBV20-1 and TRBJ1-6; 10 bases are shared with TRBD1. This specimen consisted of PBMCs from the stem cell graft donor, obtained from the stem cell graft. This clonotype was obtained from a human donor who donated a stem cell graft to a child with acute lymphoblastic leukemia. CDR3 nucleotides: TGCAGTGCTTCAGGGGACAGGGGAGGGTCACCCCTCCACTTT. Its protein is CSASGDRGGSPLHF.